The following is a T cell receptor beta chain sequence with its context. Its specificity is not known. The sample belongs to a study of PD-L1 blockade in urothelial cancer. Background on the study: Blood analysis took place 3 weeks (second dose) and 6 weeks after treatment start.

Study-level points and caveats: Durable-benefit patients showed greater tumor-associated blood clone expansion at 3 weeks.

Using immunoSEQ multiplex PCR, the repertoire was profiled, and TCRdb retains in-frame clones only, with some absent. This repertoire shows more than 45,000 clones, around three quarters found once; its top ten account for approximately 3.3%. The sequences come from PBMCs, collected around atezolizumab (anti-PD-L1) treatment. This TCR derives from a man between 65 and 80 years old with urothelial cancer.

CDR3 in amino acids: CASSDRGQDYGYTF. In DNA, the CDR3 is TGTGCCAGCAGCGACAGGGGGCAAGACTATGGCTACACCTTC. This chain connects TRBV7-9 to TRBJ1-2; TRBD1 matches 10 bases. Germline V gene data show CDR1 as SEHNR and CDR2 as FQNEAQ (reference sequence). V shed 5 bases, J shed 3 bases, and the junction held 3 bases outside the gene matches. This CDR3 comprises 14 residues.